The 13 T cell receptor beta chains given below trace back to one sample, sequenced in a study of blood T cell repertoires in COVID-19. Profiled with immunoSEQ multiplex PCR; TCRdb holds only in-frame clones, not every one. The sample comprises 150,000 to 200,000 clones, 75% to 85% of which are singletons, and approximately 9.9% rests with the top ten. The sequenced sample was peripheral blood. The receptors derive from a woman in her thirties or forties with COVID-19, enrolled during active disease.

The chain recombines TRBV5-1 with TRBJ2-7; 8 bases agree with TRBD1. CDR1 SGHRS and CDR2 YFSETQ come from the germline V gene. This CDR3 spans 14 amino acids. J was trimmed by 5 bases and V by 0 bases; bases with no gene match: 4. The CDR3 nucleotides read TGCGCCAGCAGCTTGGCAGGGGGCAAGAACGAGCAGTACTTC. Its protein is CASSLAGGKNEQYF.

This clone has a handful of counts. The chain carries TRBV28 and TRBJ2-1; D call uncertain. V lost 1 base, J lost 0 bases, and 7 bases lay in between. CDR3 length equals 15 residues. Germline CDR1 MDHEN, CDR2 SYDVKM. The CDR3 is CASSLSSSSYNEQFF. The CDR3 DNA follows: TGTGCCAGCAGTTTATCCTCCAGCTCCTACAATGAGCAGTTCTTC.

This clone has only one observation. The CDR3 spells CASSQTGYYGYTF. The DNA for the CDR3 is TGTGCCAGCAGCCAGACAGGATATTATGGCTACACCTTC. The chain carries TRBV7-9 and TRBJ1-2; the D gene is possibly TRBD1 (6 bases). In germline, CDR1 is SEHNR, CDR2 FQNEAQ (reference sequence). V was clipped by 5 bases and J by 5 bases, with 12 bases between them. The length of the CDR3 is 13 residues.

This clone has only one observation. Here the CDR3 reads CASRHDPGLADYEQYF. CDR3 nucleotides: TGTGCCAGCAGACACGATCCGGGACTAGCGGATTACGAGCAGTACTTC. The V and J genes are TRBV2 and TRBJ2-7; 11 bases agree with TRBD2. Looked up from germline, CDR1 is SNHLY and CDR2 is FYNNEI. V was pared by 6 bases and J by 4 bases, with 11 bases of the junction left unmatched. The CDR3 is 16 residues long.

V gene TRBV29-1 combines with J gene TRBJ2-2; 7 nucleotides align to TRBD1. Trimming removed 6 bases from V and 1 base from J; junction bases left unmatched: 8. There are 15 residues in the CDR3. The germline V gene encodes CDR1 SQVTM and CDR2 ANQGSEA. CDR3 DNA sequence: TGCAGCGTGATACAGGGGCCATTGAACACCGGGGAGCTGTTTTTT. Encoded protein: CSVIQGPLNTGELFF.

The sample holds one count of this clone. The genes are TRBV6-2 or TRBV6-3 and TRBJ1-1; no definite D call. V was shortened by 2 bases and J by 4 bases, with 17 bases between the two germline ends. The germline gives CDR1 MNHEY, CDR2 SVGEGT. The CDR3 is 16 amino acids. This chain's CDR3 is CASSYVLARPGTEAFF. The CDR3 DNA reads TGTGCCAGCAGTTACGTATTAGCCCGCCCGGGCACTGAAGCTTTCTTT.

V is TRBV5-6 and J is TRBJ2-1; no reliable D call. Between the trimmed V and J ends, which lost 3 bases and 5 bases, there was a span of 3 bases. Germline V lookup: CDR1 SGHDT, CDR2 YYEEEE. The CDR3 length is 11 residues. DNA for the CDR3: TGTGCCAGCAGCTGGCACAATGAGCAGTTCTTC. Its translation is CASSWHNEQFF. The full variable domain, rest sourced from reference TRBV5-6 and TRBJ2-1, is DAGVTQSPTHLIKTRGQQVTLRCSPKSGHDTVSWYQQALGQGPQFIFQYYEEEERQRGNFPDRFSGHQFPNYSSELNVNALLLGDSALYLCASSWHNEQFFGPGTRLTVL.

The gene calls are TRBV29-1 and TRBJ2-1; D is uncertain. V was shortened by 4 bases and J by 5 bases, with 9 bases between the two germline ends. The CDR3 length is 12 residues. Germline CDR1 SQVTM, CDR2 ANQGSEA. The CDR3 reads CSVALAHNEQFF. CDR3 in DNA: TGCAGCGTTGCTTTAGCCCACAATGAGCAGTTCTTC.

The chain links TRBV7-8 to TRBJ2-7; 7 bases match TRBD1. The CDR3 is 13 amino acids. CDR1 is SGHVS, CDR2 FQNEAQ, per germline. Unmatched junction bases numbered 1, after V lost 4 bases and J lost 1 base. In DNA form, the CDR3 reads TGTGCCAGCAGCTGGGGACAGTCCTACGAGCAGTACGTC. This gives the protein CASSWGQSYEQYV.

The V call is TRBV11-2, the J call TRBJ1-2; tentative D call: TRBD1 (6 bases). V was cut by 5 bases and J by 6 bases, with 13 bases left in between. CDR1 and CDR2 from the germline V gene are SGHAT and FQNNGV. This CDR3 comprises 13 residues. The CDR3 spells CASSPRTANGYTF. The CDR3 DNA is TGTGCCAGCAGCCCACGGACAGCTAATGGCTACACCTTC.

V is TRBV27 and J is TRBJ2-6, with D perhaps matching TRBD1 (8 bases). The CDR3 is 17 amino acids. Trimming cost V 10 bases and J 2 bases, with 21 bases left between them. CDR1 is MNHEY and CDR2 is SMNVEV in the germline V gene (reference sequence). CDR3 bases: TGTGCCACCGCGGGGTGGACAGGGAGGGCTGGGGCCAACGTCCTGACTTTC. Its protein product is CATAGWTGRAGANVLTF.

V usage is TRBV11-2 and J usage is TRBJ1-5; a weak D match, TRBD1 (5 bases). The CDR3 runs to 18 residues. Germline V gene lookup returns CDR1 SGHAT and CDR2 FQNNGV. Between the trimmed V and J ends, which lost 1 base and 3 bases, there was a span of 19 bases. The CDR3 bases are TGTGCCAGCAGCTTAGGCGGGATGGGGCGGGGGAACAATCAGCCCCAGCATTTT. This translates into CASSLGGMGRGNNQPQHF.

This chain connects TRBV15 to TRBJ1-2; D remains ambiguous. Germline CDR1 and CDR2: LNHNV and YYDKDF (reference sequence). Trimming shortened V by 4 bases and J by 4 bases, and 13 bases separated the two germline ends. This CDR3 has 14 amino acids. For the CDR3, the DNA is TGTGCCACCAGCACCCGACGGGAACTCTATGGCTACACCTTC. It encodes CATSTRRELYGYTF.